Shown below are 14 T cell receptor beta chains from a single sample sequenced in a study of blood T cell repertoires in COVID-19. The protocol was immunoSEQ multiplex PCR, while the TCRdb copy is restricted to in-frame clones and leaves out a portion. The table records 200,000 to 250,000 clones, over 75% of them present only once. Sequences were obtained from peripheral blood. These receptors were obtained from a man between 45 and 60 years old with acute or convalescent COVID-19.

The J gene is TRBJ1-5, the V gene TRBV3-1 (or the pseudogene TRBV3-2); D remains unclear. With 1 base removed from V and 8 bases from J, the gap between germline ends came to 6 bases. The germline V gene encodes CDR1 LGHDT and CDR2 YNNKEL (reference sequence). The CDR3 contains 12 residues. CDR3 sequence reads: CASSQASEPQHF. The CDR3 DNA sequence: TGTGCCAGCAGCCAAGCTTCTGAGCCCCAGCATTTT.

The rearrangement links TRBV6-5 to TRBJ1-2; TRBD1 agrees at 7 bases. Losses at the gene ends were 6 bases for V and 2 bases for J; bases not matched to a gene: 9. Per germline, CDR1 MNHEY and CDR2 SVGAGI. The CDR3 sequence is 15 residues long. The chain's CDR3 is CASRKSGTANYGYTF. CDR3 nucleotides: TGTGCCAGCAGAAAATCCGGGACAGCGAACTATGGCTACACCTTC.

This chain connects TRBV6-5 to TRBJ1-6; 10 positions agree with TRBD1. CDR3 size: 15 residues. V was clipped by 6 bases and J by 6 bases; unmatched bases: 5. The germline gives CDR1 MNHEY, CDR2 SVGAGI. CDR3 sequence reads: CASSPTGGGNSPLHF. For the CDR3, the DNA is TGTGCCAGCAGCCCGACAGGGGGCGGTAATTCACCCCTCCACTTT.

DNA of the CDR3: TGTGCCAGCCGAGCAGAGCGGGGGGCGAGCACCGGGGAGCTGTTTTTT. Translation gives CASRAERGASTGELFF. V usage is TRBV2 and J usage is TRBJ2-2; TRBD2 aligns across 9 bases. Germline CDR1 SNHLY, CDR2 FYNNEI. The CDR3 totals 16 residues. Losses at the gene ends were 8 bases for V and 4 bases for J; bases not matched to a gene: 11.

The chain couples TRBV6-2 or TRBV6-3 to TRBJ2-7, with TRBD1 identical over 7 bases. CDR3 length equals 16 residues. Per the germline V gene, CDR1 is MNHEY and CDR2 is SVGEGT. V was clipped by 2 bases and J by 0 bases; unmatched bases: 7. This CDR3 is CASSYGGQSSSYEQYF. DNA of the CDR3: TGTGCCAGCAGTTACGGGGGACAGTCGAGCTCCTACGAGCAGTACTTC.

Here the CDR3 DNA reads TGTGCCAGCAGACGCCAGGGGGCGATGGACACTGAAGCTTTCTTT. Amino acids: CASRRQGAMDTEAFF. The V gene is TRBV9, the J gene TRBJ1-1; 8 bases fit TRBD1. The germline gives CDR1 SGDLS, CDR2 YYNGEE. With V trimmed by 5 bases and J by 3 bases, 9 bases remained unmatched. This CDR3 region has 15 residues.

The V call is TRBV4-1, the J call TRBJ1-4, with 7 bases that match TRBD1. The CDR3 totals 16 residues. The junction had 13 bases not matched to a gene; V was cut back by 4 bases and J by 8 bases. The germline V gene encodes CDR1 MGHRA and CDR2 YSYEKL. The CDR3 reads CASSRQPGGNGEKLFF. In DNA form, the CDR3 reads TGCGCCAGCAGCCGCCAACCAGGGGGGAATGGCGAAAAACTGTTTTTT.

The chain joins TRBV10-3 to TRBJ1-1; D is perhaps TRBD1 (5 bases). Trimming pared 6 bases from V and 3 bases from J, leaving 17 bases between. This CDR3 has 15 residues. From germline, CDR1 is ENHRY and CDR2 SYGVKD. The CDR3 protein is CAIRVGGGRDTEAFF. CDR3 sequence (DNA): TGTGCCATCAGGGTCGGGGGAGGTAGGGACACTGAAGCTTTCTTT.

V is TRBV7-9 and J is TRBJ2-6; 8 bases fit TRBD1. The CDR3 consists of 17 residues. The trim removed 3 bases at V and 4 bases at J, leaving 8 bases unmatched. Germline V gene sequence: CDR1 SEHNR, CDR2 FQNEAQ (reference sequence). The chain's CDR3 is CASSFPGGANGANVLTF. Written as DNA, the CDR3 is TGTGCCAGCAGCTTCCCAGGGGGCGCGAACGGGGCCAACGTCCTGACTTTC.

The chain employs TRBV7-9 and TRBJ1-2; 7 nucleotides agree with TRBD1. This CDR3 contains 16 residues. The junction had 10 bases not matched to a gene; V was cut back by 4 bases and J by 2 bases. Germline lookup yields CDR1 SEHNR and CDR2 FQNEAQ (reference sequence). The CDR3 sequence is CASSSPGQTGNYGYTF. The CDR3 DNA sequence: TGTGCCAGCAGCTCCCCGGGGCAGACAGGGAACTATGGCTACACCTTC.

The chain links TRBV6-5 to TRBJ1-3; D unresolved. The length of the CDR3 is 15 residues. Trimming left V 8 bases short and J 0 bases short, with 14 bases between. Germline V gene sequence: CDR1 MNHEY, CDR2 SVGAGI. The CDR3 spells CASAYIGNSGNTIYF. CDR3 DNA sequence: TGTGCCAGCGCCTATATCGGGAACTCTGGAAACACCATATATTTT.

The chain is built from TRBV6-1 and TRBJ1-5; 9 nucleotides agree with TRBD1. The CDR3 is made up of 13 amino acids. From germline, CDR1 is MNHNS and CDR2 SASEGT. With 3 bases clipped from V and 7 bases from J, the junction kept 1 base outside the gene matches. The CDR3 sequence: CASSDTGGQPQHF. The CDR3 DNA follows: TGTGCCAGCAGTGATACAGGGGGCCAGCCCCAGCATTTT.

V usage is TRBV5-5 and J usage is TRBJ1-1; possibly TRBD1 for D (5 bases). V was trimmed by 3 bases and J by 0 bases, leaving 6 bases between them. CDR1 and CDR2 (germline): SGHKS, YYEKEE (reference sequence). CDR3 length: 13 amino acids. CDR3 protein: CASSWGVNTEAFF. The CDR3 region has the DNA TGTGCCAGCAGCTGGGGGGTGAACACTGAAGCTTTCTTT.

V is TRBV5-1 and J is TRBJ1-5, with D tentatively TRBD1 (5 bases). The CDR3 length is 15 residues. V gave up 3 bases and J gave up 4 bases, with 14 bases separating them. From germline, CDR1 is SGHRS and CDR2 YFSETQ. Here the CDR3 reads CASSSGTLENQPQHF. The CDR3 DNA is TGCGCCAGCAGCTCTGGGACTCTCGAGAATCAGCCCCAGCATTTT.